The 13 T cell receptor beta chains below were found in one sample sequenced in a study of blood T cell repertoires in COVID-19 (dated by TCRdb to the early 2020s). Receptor libraries were prepared by the immunoSEQ multiplex PCR assay. TCRdb stores this immuneACCESS table with in-frame sequences only. Part of the clones is absent; in the studies checked, under half of the shortfall reflects unresolved V genes, and no reason is known for the rest. Within this sample are 27,000 or so clones, with approximately 80% of them counted one time only. The ten largest clones capture about 25% of the sample. Sequencing used peripheral blood. The source is a man between 65 and 85 years old with active COVID-19.

The chain carries TRBV4-2 and TRBJ1-2, with D perhaps TRBD1 (6 bases). CDR3 length: 16 amino acids. Per the germline V gene, CDR1 is LGHNA and CDR2 is YNFKEQ. The V end lost 0 bases, the J end lost 7 bases, and 18 bases lay between the germline ends. The CDR3 sequence: CASSQDVQGSSGGYTF. CDR3 DNA sequence: TGTGCCAGCAGCCAAGATGTCCAGGGGAGTTCCGGTGGCTACACCTTC.

Only one count was recorded for this clone. V usage is TRBV25-1 and J usage is TRBJ2-1; 9 bases fit TRBD2. The J segment lost 10 bases and the V segment lost 2 bases, leaving 6 bases of the junction unmatched. CDR3 length: 14 residues. Looked up from germline, CDR1 is MGHDK and CDR2 is SYGVNS. This CDR3 reads CASSEGVAGVEQFF. In DNA, the CDR3 is TGTGCCAGCAGTGAAGGGGTAGCGGGAGTGGAGCAGTTCTTC.

J is TRBJ2-1 and V is TRBV27, with a possible D match to TRBD2 (7 bases). The CDR3 loop spans 15 amino acids. V was cut by 2 bases and J by 9 bases, with 17 bases left in between. Germline CDR1 MNHEY, CDR2 SMNVEV (reference sequence). The CDR3 sequence: CASSLKRGGGIEQFF. The CDR3 DNA reads as TGTGCCAGCAGTTTAAAGCGGGGTGGGGGCATTGAGCAGTTCTTC.

The chain joins TRBV28 to TRBJ1-1; D gene ambiguous. In germline, CDR1 is MDHEN, CDR2 SYDVKM. The CDR3 extends over 14 amino acids. V lost 11 bases to trimming and J lost 7 bases, with 23 bases between them. CDR3 nucleotides: TGTGCCGCCCGTTACGGCGGGAGGGCGGGTGAAGCTTTCTTT. Translation: CAARYGGRAGEAFF.

The rearrangement uses TRBV27 and TRBJ2-2; the D gene is possibly TRBD1 (5 bases). Germline lookup yields CDR1 MNHEY and CDR2 SMNVEV (reference sequence). The V end lost 6 bases, the J end lost 6 bases, and 14 bases lay between the germline ends. The CDR3 extends over 14 amino acids. CDR3 sequence: CASRPQAASGELFF. CDR3 sequence (DNA): TGTGCCAGCAGACCACAGGCGGCGTCCGGGGAGCTGTTTTTT.

The V call is TRBV28, the J call TRBJ2-7; TRBD1 is a possible D gene (7 bases). CDR3 length: 14 amino acids. V was clipped by 5 bases and J by 3 bases, with 14 bases between them. Germline CDR1 MDHEN, CDR2 SYDVKM. As DNA, the CDR3 is TGTGCCAGCAGTCGCGGGACAGAGATCTACGAGCAGTACTTC. It is translated as CASSRGTEIYEQYF.

V is TRBV30 and J is TRBJ1-1; 10 nucleotides line up with TRBD1. In germline, CDR1 is GTSNPN, CDR2 SVGIG (reference sequence). V gave up 0 bases and J gave up 7 bases; unmatched junction bases: 11. The CDR3 contains 16 residues. The CDR3 DNA sequence: TGTGCCTGGAGTGTACGAGACAGGGGGCGAAATGGTGAAGCTTTCTTT. Amino acids: CAWSVRDRGRNGEAFF. Combining the CDR3 with reference TRBV30 and TRBJ1-1 gives the whole variable domain SQTIHQWPATLVQPVGSPLSLECTVEGTSNPNLYWYRQAAGRGLQLLFYSVGIGQISSEVPQNLSASRPQDRQFILSSKKLLLSDSGFYLCAWSVRDRGRNGEAFFGQGTRLTVV.

The CDR3 loop reads CSVDTLEGGLTSFGSHSTDTQYF. CDR3 DNA: TGCAGCGTTGATACTTTGGAGGGCGGGCTGACTTCTTTTGGGTCCCACTCCACAGATACGCAGTATTTT. The V gene is TRBV29-1, the J gene TRBJ2-3, with D tentatively TRBD2 (6 bases). V lost 3 bases, J lost 2 bases, and 39 bases lay in between. Germline CDR1 and CDR2: SQVTM and ANQGSEA. The CDR3 is 23 residues long.

The table lists this clone with a count of one. V and J are TRBV9 and TRBJ2-3; tentative D call: TRBD1 (6 bases). The germline V gene has CDR1 SGDLS and CDR2 YYNGEE. Trimming removed 6 bases from V and 1 base from J, with 15 bases in between. The CDR3 loop spans 15 amino acids. CDR3 nucleotide sequence: TGTGCCAGCAACGTTGGACAGATTGGCACAGATACGCAGTATTTT. Translated, it gives CASNVGQIGTDTQYF.

The J gene is TRBJ2-1, the V gene TRBV11-2; 8 bases match TRBD2. The CDR3 consists of 16 residues. CDR1 is SGHAT and CDR2 is FQNNGV in the germline V gene. V dropped 0 bases and J dropped 9; count of bases not matched to a gene: 10. The CDR3 DNA follows: TGTGCCAGCAGCTTAGATTGGACGGGGGGGCCCGGTGAGCAGTTCTTC. This sequence encodes CASSLDWTGGPGEQFF.

The V call is TRBV19, the J call TRBJ1-2; tentatively, D is TRBD1 (6 bases). CDR1 is LNHDA, CDR2 SQIVND, per germline (reference sequence). V was pared by 4 bases and J by 4 bases, with 13 bases between. The CDR3 covers 14 residues. In DNA form, the CDR3 reads TGTGCCAGTAGTAGCAACAGGGATGGCTATGGCTACACCTTC. It specifies CASSSNRDGYGYTF.

The gene calls are TRBV7-9 and TRBJ2-1; 9 bases fit TRBD2. With V trimmed by 7 bases and J by 10 bases, 14 bases remained unmatched. CDR1 is SEHNR, CDR2 FQNEAQ, per germline (reference sequence). The length of the CDR3 is 15 residues. The CDR3 spells CASTASGGGAKEQFF. The CDR3 DNA reads as TGTGCCAGCACCGCTTCGGGCGGGGGGGCCAAGGAGCAGTTCTTC.

The gene calls are TRBV18 and TRBJ2-1; the match to TRBD2 covers 11 bases. Unmatched junction bases numbered 13, after V lost 6 bases and J lost 0 bases. This CDR3 region has 19 residues. Germline V lookup: CDR1 KGHSH, CDR2 LQKENI. DNA for the CDR3: TGTGCCAGCTCCCTCTCCCAGGCCACTAGCGGGAGCTCCTACAATGAGCAGTTCTTC. This gives the protein CASSLSQATSGSSYNEQFF.